This TCR beta chain derives from a study of regulatory T cells in long-lasting Graves disease. Germline CDR1 is LGHDT and CDR2 is YNNKEL (reference sequence). The CDR3 spans 13 residues. V shed 3 bases and J shed 2 bases, with 5 bases lying between them. The sample holds many counts of this clonotype. Regarding time point: newly diagnosed GD, antithyroid drugs for less than 3 months. Following extraction of RNA from PBMCs, that RNA was used to make the TCR library. iRepertoire HTBI primers and Arm-PCR of CDR3 regions built TCR beta libraries. TCRdb called the multiplex PCR reads again in MiXCR, with one record for every CDR3 protein. The sample has a few hundred thousand distinct CDR3 sequences, about 17% seen once; the top ten hold about 14%. The same sample was also used in a study of T cells in Graves' hyperthyroidism and ophthalmopathy. This second study notes: Graves' hyperthyroidism without ophthalmopathy progression within 18 months was termed stable. Exclusion criteria comprised uncontrolled infection, other autoimmune disease, pregnancy or lactation.

The V call is TRBV3-1, the J call TRBJ1-5; D possibly corresponds to TRBD1 (5 bases). The source is a woman in her thirties with Graves disease. Sequenced here: peripheral blood mononuclear cells (PBMCs), sampled at new diagnosis, from a patient treated with antithyroid drugs. CDR3 sequence (DNA): TGTGCCAGCAGCCAGGGGGGCAATCAGCCCCAGCATTTT. Translated: CASSQGGNQPQHF.